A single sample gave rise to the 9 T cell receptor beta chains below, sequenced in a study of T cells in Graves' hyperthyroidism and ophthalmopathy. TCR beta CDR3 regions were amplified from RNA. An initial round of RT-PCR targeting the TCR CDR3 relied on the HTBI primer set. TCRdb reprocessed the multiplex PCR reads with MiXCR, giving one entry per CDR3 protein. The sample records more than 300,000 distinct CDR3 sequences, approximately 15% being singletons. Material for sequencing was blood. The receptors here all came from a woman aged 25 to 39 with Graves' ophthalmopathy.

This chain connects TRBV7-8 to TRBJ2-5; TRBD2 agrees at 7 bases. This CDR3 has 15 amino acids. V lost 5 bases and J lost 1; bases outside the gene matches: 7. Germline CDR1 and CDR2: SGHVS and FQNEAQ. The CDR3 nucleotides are TGTGCCAGCAGCCCTGAAGGGACTACCCAAGAGACCCAGTACTTC. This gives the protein CASSPEGTTQETQYF.

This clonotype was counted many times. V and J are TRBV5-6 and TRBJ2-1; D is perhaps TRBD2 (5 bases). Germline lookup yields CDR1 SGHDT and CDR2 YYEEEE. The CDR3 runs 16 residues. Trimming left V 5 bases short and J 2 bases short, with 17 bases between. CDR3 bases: TGTGCCAGCAGGCCCCGTTCCGGAGGCACCTACAATGAGCAGTTCTTC. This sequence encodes CASRPRSGGTYNEQFF.

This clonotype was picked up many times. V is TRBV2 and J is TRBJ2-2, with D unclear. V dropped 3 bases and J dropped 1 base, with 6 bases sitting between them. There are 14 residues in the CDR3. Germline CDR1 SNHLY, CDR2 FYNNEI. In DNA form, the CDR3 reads TGTGCCAGCAGTGAGTTATGGAACACCGGGGAGCTGTTTTTT. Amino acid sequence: CASSELWNTGELFF.

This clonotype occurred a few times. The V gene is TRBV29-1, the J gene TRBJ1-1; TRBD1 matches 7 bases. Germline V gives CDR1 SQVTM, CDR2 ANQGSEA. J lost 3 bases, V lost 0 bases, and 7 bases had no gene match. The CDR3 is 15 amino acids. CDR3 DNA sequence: TGCAGCGTTGAAGATCTTTGGACAGGTCACACTGAAGCTTTCTTT. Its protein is CSVEDLWTGHTEAFF.

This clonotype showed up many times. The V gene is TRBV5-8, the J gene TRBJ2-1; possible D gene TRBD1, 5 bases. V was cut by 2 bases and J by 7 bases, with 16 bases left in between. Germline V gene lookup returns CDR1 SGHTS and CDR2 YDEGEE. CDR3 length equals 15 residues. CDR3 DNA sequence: TGTGCCAGCAGCTTCCCGACAGCCGTGGGAAATGAGCAGTTCTTC. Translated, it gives CASSFPTAVGNEQFF. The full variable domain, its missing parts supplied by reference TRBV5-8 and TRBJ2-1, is EAGVTQSPTHLIKTRGQQATLRCSPISGHTSVYWYQQALGLGLQFLLWYDEGEERNRGNFPPRFSGRQFPNYSSELNVNALELEDSALYLCASSFPTAVGNEQFFGPGTRLTVL.

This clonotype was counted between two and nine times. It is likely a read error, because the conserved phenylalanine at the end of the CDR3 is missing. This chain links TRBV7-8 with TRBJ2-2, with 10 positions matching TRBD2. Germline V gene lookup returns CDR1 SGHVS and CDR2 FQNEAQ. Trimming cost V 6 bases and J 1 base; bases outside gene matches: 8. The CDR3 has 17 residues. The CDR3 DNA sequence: TGTGCCAGCAGTTGGCCTAGCGGGGGACTGAACACCGGGGAGCTGTTTTCT. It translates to CASSWPSGGLNTGELFS.

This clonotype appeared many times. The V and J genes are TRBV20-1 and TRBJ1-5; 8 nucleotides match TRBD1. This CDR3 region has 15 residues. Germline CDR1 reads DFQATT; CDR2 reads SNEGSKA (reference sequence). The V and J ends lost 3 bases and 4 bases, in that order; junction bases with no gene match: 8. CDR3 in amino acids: CSASRDRGRNQPQHF. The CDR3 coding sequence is TGCAGTGCTAGTCGCGACAGGGGTCGGAATCAGCCCCAGCATTTT.

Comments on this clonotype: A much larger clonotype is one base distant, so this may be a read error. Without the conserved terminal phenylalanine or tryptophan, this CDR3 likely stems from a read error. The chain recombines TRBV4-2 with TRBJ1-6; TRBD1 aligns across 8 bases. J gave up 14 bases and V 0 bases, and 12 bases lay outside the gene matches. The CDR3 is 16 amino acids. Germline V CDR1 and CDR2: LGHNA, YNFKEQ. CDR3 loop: CASSQDTGQASSALHL. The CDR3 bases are TGTGCCAGCAGCCAAGATACGGGACAGGCCTCTTCGGCCCTCCACCTT.

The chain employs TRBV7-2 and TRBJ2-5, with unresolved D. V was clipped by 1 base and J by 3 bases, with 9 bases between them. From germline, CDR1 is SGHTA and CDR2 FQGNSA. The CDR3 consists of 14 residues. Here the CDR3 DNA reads TGTGCCAGCAGCTTAGTTGGGGTGAAAGAGACCCAGTACTTC. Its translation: CASSLVGVKETQYF.